Included here is one T cell receptor beta chain sequence, with context. V lost 5 bases, J lost 0 bases, and 7 bases stayed unmatched. The germline V gene has CDR1 SGHTA and CDR2 FQGTGA. This CDR3 region has 16 residues. The source of the sample is a study of T cell responses to AZD1222 COVID-19 vaccine. Using immunoSEQ multiplex PCR, the repertoire was profiled, and TCRdb retains in-frame clones only, with some absent. The table lists 70,000 or so clones, less than 85% of them singletons. This chain uses TRBV7-3 with TRBJ2-1; 7 bases align to TRBD1. The clonotype was recovered from an adult in good health. Sample: peripheral blood, taken on day 0 of MenACWY control vaccination. DNA for the CDR3: TGTGCCAGCAGCCCAAGAGGGGACAGCTCCTACAATGAGCAGTTCTTC. Its protein product is CASSPRGDSSYNEQFF.